A single sample gave rise to the 6 T cell receptor beta chains below, sequenced in a study of sequential checkpoint blockade in melanoma (dated by TCRdb to the late 2010s). The treatment or condition label corresponds to: randomized to nivolumab then ipilimumab (arm A) or the reverse (arm B). The library relied on the immunoSEQ multiplex PCR assay. Not all clones reach the TCRdb copy of this immuneACCESS table, which keeps in-frame sequences only. Checked studies attribute under half of the gap to unresolved V genes and leave the rest unexplained. The table for this sample lists about 11,000 clones; just under 80% of them were counted only once. Around 11% of the sample is held by the ten biggest clonotypes. The sample here was CD8+ T cells sorted from blood (inferred from file names), taken from a patient given nivolumab and ipilimumab in sequence. The receptors stem from a human donor with melanoma.

The chain uses TRBV6-1 and TRBJ2-7; 9 positions match TRBD2. This CDR3 has 15 amino acids. Trimming removed 2 bases from V and 0 bases from J; junction bases left unmatched: 2. From germline, CDR1 is MNHNS and CDR2 SASEGT. The CDR3 nucleotides are TGTGCCAGCAGTGAACTAGCGGGGAGCTCCTACGAGCAGTACTTC. It is translated as CASSELAGSSYEQYF.

V and J are TRBV27 and TRBJ1-1; possibly TRBD1 for D (6 bases). The length of the CDR3 is 13 residues. Germline lookup yields CDR1 MNHEY and CDR2 SMNVEV (reference sequence). V lost 6 bases and J lost 0, with 8 bases in between. CDR3 nucleotides: TGTGCCAGCAGGCGGGGGCTGAACACTGAAGCTTTCTTT. Translation: CASRRGLNTEAFF.

The chain carries TRBV16 and TRBJ1-1; 8 nucleotides agree with TRBD1. This CDR3 region has 14 residues. Germline V lookup: CDR1 KGHSY, CDR2 FQNENV. The trim removed 4 bases at V and 6 bases at J, leaving 7 bases unmatched. The CDR3 loop reads CASSPDRVTSEAFF. CDR3 in DNA: TGTGCCAGCAGCCCGGACAGGGTAACATCTGAAGCTTTCTTT.

This clone was seen only a few times. V gene TRBV7-9 combines with J gene TRBJ1-4, with 7 bases aligning to TRBD1. The CDR3 has 15 residues. With 5 bases clipped from V and 8 bases from J, the junction kept 11 bases outside the gene matches. Germline CDR1 SEHNR, CDR2 FQNEAQ (reference sequence). The CDR3 coding sequence is TGTGCCAGCAGCCCTTCCGACAGGGTATGGGAAAAACTGTTTTTT. Its translation is CASSPSDRVWEKLFF.

The chain combines TRBV2 with TRBJ1-2, with D hard to call. The CDR3 has 13 amino acids. V lost 7 bases, J lost 7 bases, and 16 bases lay in between. The germline V gene has CDR1 SNHLY and CDR2 FYNNEI. CDR3 loop: CASTQPAGRGYTF. CDR3 sequence (DNA): TGTGCCAGCACCCAGCCCGCGGGTCGTGGCTACACCTTC.

The chain couples TRBV5-6 to TRBJ2-5, with D unresolved. V lost 1 base to trimming and J lost 5 bases, with 9 bases between them. Germline V gives CDR1 SGHDT, CDR2 YYEEEE. The CDR3 runs to 13 residues. The CDR3 protein is CASSLTVSETQYF. The CDR3 bases are TGTGCCAGCAGCTTGACAGTCTCCGAGACCCAGTACTTC.